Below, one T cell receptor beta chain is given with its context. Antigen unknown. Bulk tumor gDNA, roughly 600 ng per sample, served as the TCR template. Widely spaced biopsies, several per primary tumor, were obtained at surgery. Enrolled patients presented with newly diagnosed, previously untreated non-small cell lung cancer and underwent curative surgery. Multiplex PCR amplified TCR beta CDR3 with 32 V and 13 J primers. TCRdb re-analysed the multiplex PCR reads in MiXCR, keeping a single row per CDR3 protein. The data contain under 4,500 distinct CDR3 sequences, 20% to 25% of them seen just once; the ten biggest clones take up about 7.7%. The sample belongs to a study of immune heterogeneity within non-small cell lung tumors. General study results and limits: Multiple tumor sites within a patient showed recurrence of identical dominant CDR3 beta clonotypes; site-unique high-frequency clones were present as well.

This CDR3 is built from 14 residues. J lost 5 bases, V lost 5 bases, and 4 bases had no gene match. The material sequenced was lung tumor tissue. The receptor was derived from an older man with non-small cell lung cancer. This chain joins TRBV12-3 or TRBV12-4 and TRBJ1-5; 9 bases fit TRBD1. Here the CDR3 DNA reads TGTGCCAGCAGTACCGACAGGGGGGATCAGCCCCAGCATTTT. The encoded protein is CASSTDRGDQPQHF.